The 27 T cell receptor beta chains below were found in one sample sequenced in a study of human T cells and chemical hapten exposure. TCRdb used MiXCR to reprocess the RACE reads, holding one entry per CDR3 protein. The table records 150,000 to 200,000 distinct CDR3 sequences, about 25% of them present only once. Time point defined: patch test 3, about 24 weeks after DPC sensitization. This sample's treatment: therapeutic diphenylcyclopropenone sensitization with weekly scalp DPC. This specimen consisted of whole blood, obtained in connection with sensitization to the hapten diphenylcyclopropenone (DPC). The origin of the receptors is a middle-aged woman with alopecia areata. Some clones in this sample may be carry-over from other donors' samples.

The chain employs TRBV12-3 or TRBV12-4 and TRBJ1-5, with D tentatively TRBD1 (6 bases). V lost 3 bases and J 2 bases, leaving 11 bases between the germline ends. The CDR3 runs 15 residues. CDR3 sequence reads: CASSFGRQGNQPQHF. The DNA for the CDR3 is TGTGCCAGCAGTTTCGGGCGACAGGGCAATCAGCCCCAGCATTTT.

The chain carries TRBV7-8 and TRBJ2-1, with a tentative D call TRBD1 (5 bases). This CDR3 is 15 amino acids long. Germline V gives CDR1 SGHVS, CDR2 FQNEAQ. The V and J ends lost 0 bases and 6 bases respectively, with 12 bases between them. The CDR3 nucleotides read TGTGCCAGCAGCTTAGCGGGAAGGCAGGGCAATGAGCAGTTCTTC. Encoded protein: CASSLAGRQGNEQFF.

The chain combines TRBV6-5 with TRBJ2-1; 10 nucleotides line up with TRBD2. V was clipped by 6 bases and J by 6 bases; unmatched bases: 11. The germline CDR1 and CDR2 sequences are MNHEY and SVGAGI. The CDR3 length is 16 residues. CDR3 DNA sequence: TGTGCCAGCAGCCGCCTAGCGGGAGTCTCCGGCAATGAGCAGTTCTTC. Translation gives CASSRLAGVSGNEQFF.

Only a few counts were recorded for this clonotype. As DNA, the CDR3 is TGCGCCAGCAGCTTTGACCCGTCTGGAAACACCATATATTTT. Translation gives CASSFDPSGNTIYF. V is TRBV5-1 and J is TRBJ1-3, with D unresolved. The CDR3 totals 14 residues. The V and J ends lost 2 bases and 1 base respectively, with 7 bases between them. In germline, CDR1 is SGHRS, CDR2 YFSETQ.

This clonotype appeared once. This sequence joins TRBV27 and TRBJ1-5, with 9 bases aligning to TRBD1. V dropped 3 bases and J dropped 1; count of bases not matched to a gene: 10. Looked up from germline, CDR1 is MNHEY and CDR2 is SMNVEV (reference sequence). The CDR3 is 18 amino acids. The CDR3 region has the DNA TGTGCCAGCAGTTTGTCGGGACAGGGTGGGGTGAGCAATCAGCCCCAGCATTTT. This translates into CASSLSGQGGVSNQPQHF.

This clonotype was counted only a few times. V gene TRBV7-9 combines with J gene TRBJ2-7; unclear D gene. V dropped 5 bases and J dropped 0 bases, with 11 bases sitting between them. The CDR3 runs 14 residues. CDR1 and CDR2 (germline): SEHNR, FQNEAQ (reference sequence). CDR3 DNA: TGTGCCAGCAGCCGCGGTGGTTTCTCCTACGAGCAGTACTTC. As protein: CASSRGGFSYEQYF.

This clonotype was seen a handful of times. The genes are TRBV4-2 and TRBJ2-7, with TRBD2 as a possible D gene (6 bases). This CDR3 comprises 15 residues. Trimming took off 0 bases at V and 2 bases at J, with 11 bases between the two ends. Germline loops: CDR1 LGHNA, CDR2 YNFKEQ. CDR3 coding DNA: TGTGCCAGCAGCCAAGATCGTAGCGGAGCCTACGAGCAGTACTTC. As protein: CASSQDRSGAYEQYF.

The chain couples TRBV12-3 or TRBV12-4 to TRBJ2-2; unclear D gene. This CDR3 is 11 amino acids long. Trimming removed 8 bases at V and 1 base at J, with 2 bases between. In DNA form, the CDR3 reads TGTGCCAGCGGGAACACCGGGGAGCTGTTTTTT. Protein product: CASGNTGELFF.

The genes are TRBV20-1 and TRBJ2-7; no clear D. The germline CDR1 and CDR2 sequences are DFQATT and SNEGSKA (reference sequence). Trimming took off 3 bases at V and 3 bases at J, with 21 bases between the two ends. The CDR3 has 16 residues. CDR3 amino acids: CSASGLLQATFYEQYF. The CDR3, as DNA: TGCAGTGCTAGTGGGTTATTGCAAGCGACCTTCTACGAGCAGTACTTC.

This sequence joins TRBV9 and TRBJ2-7; TRBD2 matches at 8 bases. The germline V gene encodes CDR1 SGDLS and CDR2 YYNGEE. The CDR3 spans 16 residues. Losses at the gene ends were 4 bases for V and 2 bases for J; bases not matched to a gene: 11. CDR3 bases: TGTGCCAGCAGCCCCGGGGGCGGGAGGCAAACCTACGAGCAGTACTTC. It specifies CASSPGGGRQTYEQYF.

This clonotype was seen a few times. The chain is built from TRBV10-3 and TRBJ2-7; D perhaps matches TRBD2 (6 bases). In germline, CDR1 is ENHRY, CDR2 SYGVKD. The CDR3 has 14 residues. Trimming removed 10 bases at V and 6 bases at J, with 22 bases between. The CDR3 is CATQLSGVRSEQYF. CDR3 DNA sequence: TGTGCCACCCAACTATCGGGGGTACGGAGCGAGCAGTACTTC.

At least ten counts were recorded for this clonotype. The gene calls are TRBV19 and TRBJ2-6; a possible D gene is TRBD1 (5 bases). V was shortened by 6 bases and J by 2 bases, with 17 bases between the two germline ends. The germline V gene has CDR1 LNHDA and CDR2 SQIVND (reference sequence). CDR3 length equals 17 residues. CDR3 sequence: CASSWGAVTPGANVLTF. Here the CDR3 DNA reads TGTGCCAGTAGCTGGGGCGCCGTTACTCCTGGGGCCAACGTCCTGACTTTC.

The J gene is TRBJ2-4, the V gene TRBV6-2 or TRBV6-3; D is unclear. The CDR3 spans 15 residues. Germline CDR1 and CDR2: MNHEY and SVGEGT. V dropped 0 bases and J dropped 0 bases, with 6 bases sitting between them. CDR3 in amino acids: CASSYSGIAKNIQYF. The CDR3 nucleotides read TGTGCCAGCAGTTACTCAGGAATAGCCAAAAACATTCAGTACTTC.

The chain uses TRBV7-9 and TRBJ1-5; D is unresolved. The V and J ends lost 5 bases and 7 bases respectively, with 9 bases between them. The CDR3 loop spans 12 amino acids. CDR1 and CDR2 from the germline V gene are SEHNR and FQNEAQ (reference sequence). This chain's CDR3 is CASSQDGQPQHF. CDR3 nucleotide sequence: TGTGCCAGCAGCCAGGACGGGCAGCCCCAGCATTTT.

The J gene is TRBJ2-7, the V gene TRBV7-8; 8 nucleotides align to TRBD1. This CDR3 spans 16 amino acids. After removal of 1 base from V and 0 bases from J, the junction contained 5 bases not matched to a gene. Germline CDR1 reads SGHVS; CDR2 reads FQNEAQ. Here the CDR3 DNA reads TGTGCCAGCAGCTTAGTCGGACAGGGACGCTCCTACGAGCAGTACTTC. Its translation: CASSLVGQGRSYEQYF. The full variable domain, completed using reference TRBV7-8 and TRBJ2-7, is GAGVSQSPRYKVAKRGQDVALRCDPISGHVSLFWYQQALGQGPEFLTYFQNEAQLDKSGLPSDRFFAERPEGSVSTLKIQRTQQEDSAVYLCASSLVGQGRSYEQYFGPGTRLTVT.

This clonotype was seen at least ten times. V usage is TRBV20-1 and J usage is TRBJ2-6; perhaps TRBD1 as D (6 bases). This CDR3 has 14 residues. V gave up 3 bases and J gave up 2 bases, with 8 bases separating them. Germline CDR1 reads DFQATT; CDR2 reads SNEGSKA (reference sequence). The chain's CDR3 is CSARSGAGANVLTF. DNA for the CDR3: TGCAGTGCTAGGTCAGGGGCTGGGGCCAACGTCCTGACTTTC.

The V and J genes are TRBV29-1 and TRBJ1-2; D is possibly TRBD1 (6 bases). Trimming took off 6 bases at V and 7 bases at J, with 21 bases between the two ends. Germline CDR1 reads SQVTM; CDR2 reads ANQGSEA. The CDR3 runs 14 residues. In DNA form, the CDR3 reads TGCAGCGTGCATCGAGGGGGTCGAAAATCTGGCTACACCTTC. Translation: CSVHRGGRKSGYTF.

V usage is TRBV4-3 and J usage is TRBJ2-7; 7 bases map to TRBD1. The CDR3 is 14 residues long. Germline CDR1 and CDR2: LGHNA and YSLEER. The J segment lost 6 bases and the V segment lost 1 base, leaving 6 bases of the junction unmatched. The CDR3, as DNA: TGCGCCAGCAGCCAAGGAGACAGGGCCGGCGAGCAGTACTTC. It translates to CASSQGDRAGEQYF.

The genes are TRBV5-1 and TRBJ2-3; D unresolved. Trimming left V 4 bases short and J 1 base short, with 16 bases between. Germline loops: CDR1 SGHRS, CDR2 YFSETQ. CDR3 length equals 16 residues. In DNA, the CDR3 is TGCGCCAGCAGCCTCCGATCTGTTCAGGGCACAGATACGCAGTATTTT. It codes for CASSLRSVQGTDTQYF.

This clonotype appeared a few times. The rearrangement links TRBV29-1 to TRBJ2-3; 7 nucleotides match TRBD2. Unmatched junction bases numbered 5, after V lost 0 bases and J lost 2 bases. CDR3 length: 15 amino acids. From germline, CDR1 is SQVTM and CDR2 ANQGSEA. The CDR3 loop is CSVEDTSAYTDTQYF. For the CDR3, the DNA is TGCAGCGTTGAAGACACTAGCGCCTACACAGATACGCAGTATTTT.

In the case of this clonotype: Because the CDR3 is missing its conserved closing phenylalanine or tryptophan, this is likely a read error. The chain recombines TRBV4-3 with TRBJ2-2; TRBD2 matches 11 bases. V trimming: 0 bases; J trimming: 6 bases; junction bases outside the gene matches: 15. The germline gives CDR1 LGHNA, CDR2 YSLEER. The CDR3 has 20 residues. CDR3 nucleotide sequence: TGCGCCAGCAGCCAAGATAGGCTAGCGGGAGGTATATTAGGTCCCGGGGAGCTGTTTGTT. It translates to CASSQDRLAGGILGPGELFV.

V is TRBV5-1 and J is TRBJ2-1; TRBD1 is a possible D gene (5 bases). The CDR3 sequence is 15 residues long. Trimming took off 0 bases at V and 2 bases at J, with 9 bases between the two ends. Germline CDR1 reads SGHRS; CDR2 reads YFSETQ. The CDR3 region has the DNA TGCGCCAGCAGCTTGGAGGCAGGGCCCTACAATGAGCAGTTCTTC. Translating gives CASSLEAGPYNEQFF.

This clonotype occurred a few times. The genes are TRBV7-2 and TRBJ1-5; D gene uncertain. V lost 6 bases and J lost 8, with 17 bases in between. The CDR3 has 14 residues. Germline V lookup: CDR1 SGHTA, CDR2 FQGNSA. The CDR3 reads CASSTRSNREPQHF. The CDR3 DNA is TGTGCCAGCAGTACACGATCGAATAGGGAGCCCCAGCATTTT. The full variable domain, its missing parts supplied by reference TRBV7-2 and TRBJ1-5, is GAGVSQSPSNKVTEKGKDVELRCDPISGHTALYWYRQSLGQGLEFLIYFQGNSAPDKSGLPSDRFSAERTGGSVSTLTIQRTQQEDSAVYLCASSTRSNREPQHFGDGTRLSIL.

This clonotype was detected many times. Here the CDR3 reads CASRAFLFEMGDRTEAFF. For the CDR3, the DNA is TGTGCCAGCAGGGCCTTTCTATTCGAGATGGGGGATCGGACTGAAGCTTTCTTT. The rearrangement links TRBV12-3 or TRBV12-4 to TRBJ1-1, with D maybe TRBD1 (5 bases). This CDR3 has 18 residues. Trimming cost V 6 bases and J 5 bases, with 28 bases left between them.

This clonotype occurred many times. The chain employs TRBV6-5 and TRBJ1-5, with unresolved D. This CDR3 has 14 amino acids. V lost 4 bases and J 2 bases, leaving 9 bases between the germline ends. Germline CDR1 MNHEY, CDR2 SVGAGI. CDR3 loop: CASSSGRGNQPQHF. DNA for the CDR3: TGTGCCAGCAGTTCCGGACGGGGCAATCAGCCCCAGCATTTT.

This chain uses TRBV12-3 or TRBV12-4 with TRBJ2-7; TRBD1 is a possible D gene (6 bases). V gave up 6 bases and J gave up 4 bases, with 22 bases separating them. The CDR3 consists of 16 residues. The CDR3 is CASRLLRGAVGYEQYF. CDR3 sequence (DNA): TGTGCCAGCAGGCTACTCAGGGGCGCGGTGGGGTACGAGCAGTACTTC.

This clonotype was seen repeatedly, ten times or more. This rearrangement joins TRBV4-3 to TRBJ2-3; 8 bases match TRBD1. Germline V gives CDR1 LGHNA, CDR2 YSLEER. The CDR3 has 14 residues. The junction had 6 bases not matched to a gene; V was cut back by 6 bases and J by 4 bases. CDR3 amino acids: CASSPGTGADTQYF. The DNA of the CDR3 is TGCGCCAGCAGTCCCGGGACAGGTGCAGATACGCAGTATTTT.